The 20 T cell receptor beta chains reported below all come from one sample, sequenced in a study of T cells in Graves' hyperthyroidism and ophthalmopathy. RNA transcripts provided the source from which TCR beta CDR3 regions were amplified. The HTBI primer set was used in a first-round RT-PCR of the TCR CDR3. TCRdb used MiXCR to reprocess the multiplex PCR reads, holding one entry per CDR3 protein. The table shows 360,000 or so distinct CDR3 sequences, with 15% to 20% occurring only once. The sequenced sample consisted of blood. These receptors were obtained from a woman aged 18-29 years with Graves' hyperthyroidism.

This clonotype was detected many times. CDR3 region: CASNTLLGNTEAFF. The DNA of the CDR3 is TGTGCCAGCAACACCTTATTGGGGAACACTGAAGCTTTCTTT. The chain combines TRBV12-3 or TRBV12-4 with TRBJ1-1; D gene uncertain. V was pared by 7 bases and J by 1 base, with 13 bases between. The CDR3 is made up of 14 amino acids.

This clonotype was detected ten times or more. The chain has TRBV20-1 and TRBJ2-7; weak D call: TRBD2 (6 bases). Germline values: CDR1 DFQATT, CDR2 SNEGSKA (reference sequence). Trimming removed 5 bases at V and 1 base at J, with 12 bases between. The CDR3 consists of 13 residues. The CDR3 region has the DNA TGCAGTGCTCCAAAGGGACTTTCCTACGAGCAGTACTTC. Protein sequence: CSAPKGLSYEQYF.

The chain joins TRBV12-3 or TRBV12-4 to TRBJ1-2, with 9 bases matching TRBD1. The CDR3 extends over 15 amino acids. After removal of 2 bases from V and 6 bases from J, the junction contained 7 bases not matched to a gene. CDR3 region: CASSLYRDRVDGYTF. The DNA for the CDR3 is TGTGCCAGCAGTTTATACCGGGACAGGGTTGATGGCTACACCTTC.

The V gene is TRBV12-3 or TRBV12-4, the J gene TRBJ1-2; D ambiguous. The length of the CDR3 is 13 residues. V lost 7 bases to trimming and J lost 2 bases, with 11 bases between them. The CDR3 sequence: CASNSGINYGYTF. The CDR3 nucleotides read TGTGCCAGCAATTCCGGTATCAACTATGGCTACACCTTC.

This clonotype was seen a few times. The V gene is TRBV2, the J gene TRBJ1-5; perhaps TRBD1 as D (5 bases). CDR3 size: 13 residues. Trimming shortened V by 3 bases and J by 7 bases, and 10 bases separated the two germline ends. Germline-derived CDR1 and CDR2 are SNHLY and FYNNEI. For the CDR3, the DNA is TGTGCCAGCAGTGAGGCGCGGGGCCAGCCCCAGCATTTT. Translated: CASSEARGQPQHF.

This clonotype was observed many times. V usage is TRBV12-3 or TRBV12-4 and J usage is TRBJ1-1; D remains ambiguous. The CDR3 runs to 13 residues. Between the trimmed V and J ends, which lost 7 bases and 2 bases, there was a span of 11 bases. This chain's CDR3 is CASTARTNTEAFF. CDR3 nucleotides: TGTGCCAGCACCGCGCGGACTAACACTGAAGCTTTCTTT.

This clonotype was seen repeatedly, ten times or more. This CDR3 is CASSRGANLMTYEQYF. The CDR3 coding sequence is TGTGCCAGCTCACGCGGGGCCAACCTGATGACATACGAGCAGTACTTC. The chain links TRBV18 to TRBJ2-7; the D gene is possibly TRBD2 (6 bases). Germline V gene lookup returns CDR1 KGHSH and CDR2 LQKENI. The CDR3 extends over 16 amino acids. V lost 4 bases and J lost 4, with 20 bases in between.

This clonotype was seen ten or more times. This rearrangement joins TRBV9 to TRBJ1-1; tentative D call: TRBD1 (5 bases). Between the trimmed V and J ends, which lost 3 bases and 0 bases, there was a span of 12 bases. Per germline, CDR1 SGDLS and CDR2 YYNGEE. The CDR3 covers 15 residues. The CDR3 protein is CASSAHGGMNTEAFF. The CDR3 DNA follows: TGTGCCAGCAGCGCCCACGGGGGGATGAACACTGAAGCTTTCTTT.

This clonotype was seen at least ten times. The chain couples TRBV14 to TRBJ1-2; 8 nucleotides align to TRBD1. Germline V lookup: CDR1 SGHDN, CDR2 FVKESK. V lost 8 bases and J lost 7; bases outside the gene matches: 9. CDR3 length: 13 amino acids. CDR3 sequence: CASRDRYKGGYTF. The CDR3 region has the DNA TGTGCCAGCCGGGACAGGTATAAGGGTGGCTACACCTTC.

The chain couples TRBV29-1 to TRBJ1-1; perhaps TRBD1 as D (5 bases). V shed 4 bases and J shed 4 bases, with 7 bases lying between them. Germline V CDR1 and CDR2: SQVTM, ANQGSEA. The length of the CDR3 is 11 residues. This chain's CDR3 is CSVGGGTEAFF. CDR3 bases: TGCAGCGTTGGTGGGGGCACTGAAGCTTTCTTT.

This clonotype was counted ten times or more. This rearrangement joins TRBV5-1 to TRBJ2-7; D is undetermined. From germline, CDR1 is SGHRS and CDR2 YFSETQ. V was pared by 3 bases and J by 2 bases, with 12 bases between. This CDR3 spans 14 amino acids. For the CDR3, the DNA is TGCGCCAGCAGCTCTGCCCCTCCGGCCTACGAGCAGTACTTC. As protein: CASSSAPPAYEQYF.

This clonotype was counted at least ten times. V and J are TRBV14 and TRBJ1-2; D not certain. The ends were cut back, 2 bases at V and 8 bases at J, with 12 bases in the middle. The germline V gene encodes CDR1 SGHDN and CDR2 FVKESK. The CDR3 loop spans 13 amino acids. The CDR3 DNA follows: TGTGCCAGCAGCCAACGGACGTTGGGGGGCTACACCTTC. The encoded protein is CASSQRTLGGYTF.

This clonotype was seen at least ten times. V gene TRBV28 combines with J gene TRBJ1-1; D is ambiguous. Trimming left V 8 bases short and J 0 bases short, with 10 bases between. Germline-derived CDR1 and CDR2 are MDHEN and SYDVKM. The CDR3 runs to 13 residues. CDR3 sequence: CASGKALNTEAFF. The CDR3 nucleotides read TGTGCCAGCGGCAAAGCCTTGAACACTGAAGCTTTCTTT.

This clonotype was seen a handful of times. One base away lies a much larger clone, so this may be a sequencing read error. The gene calls are TRBV6-2 or TRBV6-3 and TRBJ2-5; 8 nucleotides match TRBD2. The V gene's germline CDR1 is MNHEY and CDR2 SVGEGT. The junction had 9 bases not matched to a gene; V was cut back by 8 bases and J by 4 bases. The length of the CDR3 is 14 residues. CDR3 region: CASLGLAARETQYF. The CDR3 nucleotides are TGTGCCAGCTTAGGACTAGCAGCTCGAGAGACCCAGTACTTC.

This clonotype has at least ten counts. The V gene is TRBV13, the J gene TRBJ2-5; 7 positions agree with TRBD1. The CDR3 sequence is 16 residues long. After removal of 5 bases from V and 4 bases from J, the junction contained 13 bases not matched to a gene. Germline values: CDR1 PRHDT, CDR2 FYEKMQ (reference sequence). CDR3 bases: TGTGCCAGCAGCGGAGCCACAGGGGAAGGGGCAGAGACCCAGTACTTC. Protein: CASSGATGEGAETQYF.

This chain joins TRBV9 and TRBJ2-7; 8 bases map to TRBD2. Losses at the gene ends were 0 bases for V and 7 bases for J; bases not matched to a gene: 9. CDR1 and CDR2 (germline): SGDLS, YYNGEE. CDR3 length: 15 residues. The CDR3 sequence: CASSVVPGGPGEQYF. DNA of the CDR3: TGTGCCAGCAGCGTAGTTCCGGGGGGGCCCGGGGAGCAGTACTTC. Using reference TRBV9 and TRBJ2-7 for the parts outside the CDR3, the full variable domain is DSGVTQTPKHLITATGQRVTLRCSPRSGDLSVYWYQQSLDQGLQFLIQYYNGEERAKGNILERFSAQQFPDLHSELNLSSLELGDSALYFCASSVVPGGPGEQYFGPGTRLTVT.

This clonotype was seen many times. The V and J genes are TRBV20-1 and TRBJ1-5, with D possibly matching TRBD1 (5 bases). This CDR3 spans 13 amino acids. CDR1 and CDR2 (germline): DFQATT, SNEGSKA (reference sequence). The CDR3, as DNA: TGCAGGGGGGGACGGACTAAGGGGCAGCCCCAGCATTTT. Translated: CRGGRTKGQPQHF.

The genes are TRBV6-4 and TRBJ2-7, with 13 nucleotides matching TRBD2. Germline trimming cut 3 bases from V and 7 bases from J; bases unmatched to any gene: 0. In germline, CDR1 is MRHNA, CDR2 SNTAGT. The length of the CDR3 is 13 residues. Written as DNA, the CDR3 is TGTGCCAGCAGTGAGACTAGCGGGGGGGAGCAGTACTTC. This encodes CASSETSGGEQYF.

This clonotype was recorded a few times. V usage is TRBV11-2 and J usage is TRBJ2-7; D gene unclear. Germline assignment: CDR1 SGHAT and CDR2 FQNNGV. V lost 0 bases and J 3 bases, leaving 12 bases between the germline ends. The CDR3 has 15 residues. CDR3 DNA sequence: TGTGCCAGCAGCTTAGAACTCGCGGAATACTACGAGCAGTACTTC. Its protein product is CASSLELAEYYEQYF. The entire variable domain, with the rest obtained from reference TRBV11-2 and TRBJ2-7, is as follows: EAGVAQSPRYKIIEKRQSVAFWCNPISGHATLYWYQQILGQGPKLLIQFQNNGVVDDSQLPKDRFSAERLKGVDSTLKIQPAKLEDSAVYLCASSLELAEYYEQYFGPGTRLTVT.

This clonotype was seen repeatedly, ten times or more. The chain combines TRBV6-2 or TRBV6-3 with TRBJ1-5; a possible D gene is TRBD1 (6 bases). The germline V and J ends were trimmed by 2 bases and 0 bases, with 8 bases remaining between them. From germline, CDR1 is MNHEY and CDR2 SVGEGT. The CDR3 totals 15 residues. CDR3 nucleotide sequence: TGTGCCAGCAGTTACGGGGGCCATAGCAATCAGCCCCAGCATTTT. Translated, it gives CASSYGGHSNQPQHF.